This TCR beta chain was captured by sequencing in a study of response to subunit inactivated influenza vaccine. Overall study findings and caveats: Seasonal influenza vaccination, on each occasion, was suggested by the authors to recruit few new T cells.

TCRdb reprocessed the RT-PCR reads via MiXCR and lists one record per CDR3 protein. The sample shows 450,000 to 600,000 distinct CDR3 sequences, less than 10% of them seen only once. About this clonotype: What it binds is unknown.

The germline V gene encodes CDR1 DFQATT and CDR2 SNEGSKA (reference sequence). The CDR3 is made up of 14 amino acids. Between the trimmed V and J ends, which lost 5 bases and 0 bases, there was a span of 13 bases. Sequenced here: PBMCs from blood, sampled 23 months after vaccination. The J gene is TRBJ1-2, the V gene TRBV20-1, with a possible D match to TRBD1 (6 bases). The receptor's source is a man between 50 and 75 years old who received an inactivated influenza vaccine. This chain's CDR3 is CSAPDRRTNYGYTF. CDR3 sequence (DNA): TGCAGTGCTCCAGACAGGCGAACTAACTATGGCTACACCTTC.